The entry that follows covers one TCR beta chain sequence. Its antigen remains unidentified. An end of the junction does not agree with germline; a read error may underlie this. The CDR3 consists of 13 residues. Germline CDR1 SEHNR, CDR2 FQNEAQ (reference sequence). The sample comes from a study of Ad26.COV2.S vaccination and SARS-CoV-2 variants. Study-level results: Placebo recipients and vaccine recipients were similar in non-spike TCR breadth.

Described treatment: around 19 received Ad26.COV2.S at low or high dose, single or two shots; a few received placebo; per-sample allocation not given. It was on day 63 after the first vaccine or placebo injection that samples were taken. Recruitment in Boston yielded a donor of adult age, 18-55 years. Assay used: immunoSEQ multiplex PCR; TCRdb lists only in-frame clones, some missing. The repertoire holds some 300,000 clones, with around 84% as singletons. This clonotype was sampled from a person between 18 and 60 years old who received the Ad26.COV2.S COVID-19 vaccine or a placebo. The source was peripheral blood, collected in a trial of Ad26.COV2.S vaccine versus placebo. The rearrangement joins TRBV7-9 to TRBJ2-7; 9 positions match TRBD1. The CDR3 DNA reads TGTGCCAGCAGCTCACCGGACAGGGGTTTGAAGTCCTTC. Its translation: CASSSPDRGLKSF.